This T cell receptor (beta chain) was sequenced during a study of neurological immune-mediated disorders. This clonotype was counted many times. The antigen is undetermined. Study results and limitations: None of the CDR3 amino acid sequences found in expanded clones was shared across subjects. This suggests that the TCR-beta repertoires were private in all groups.

TCRdb reanalysed the 5' RACE reads using MiXCR and keeps one entry per CDR3 protein. In the table there are 35,000 to 55,000 distinct CDR3 sequences, nearly 6.5% of which are singletons. Specimen: CD4+ T cells from blood. This TCR derives from a woman in her thirties or forties in good health.

This CDR3 is CASSLHRGGTGELFF. DNA of the CDR3: TGTGCCAGCAGTTTACACAGGGGTGGGACCGGGGAGCTGTTTTTT. V and J are TRBV28 and TRBJ2-2; TRBD1 matches 7 bases. The CDR3 runs 15 residues. V lost 2 bases to trimming and J lost 5 bases; unmatched junction nucleotides: 5. The germline gives CDR1 MDHEN, CDR2 SYDVKM.